Listed below are T cell receptor beta chains from one sample, sequenced in a study of regulatory T cells in long-lasting Graves disease. TCRdb redid the calling of the multiplex PCR reads with MiXCR, one entry per CDR3 protein. This sample carries about 400,000 distinct CDR3 sequences, around 20% of them seen once, and the ten largest clones take around 20%. Sequencing was performed on peripheral blood mononuclear cells (PBMCs), taken when the disease was refractory, from a patient treated with antithyroid drugs. These receptors all stem from a female donor with Graves disease. CDR3s include the opening cysteine and the closing phenylalanine or tryptophan. Each record gives: CDR3 protein, CDR3 DNA, J gene, clone size, V gene, D gene. A D gene is named only where the DNA matches it firmly. Size is omitted from some rows. Given values are once, few, many or a class for expanded clones.

CDR3 protein: CASSPRTGAYGYTF; CDR3 DNA: TGTGCCAGCAGCCCCCGGACAGGGGCCTATGGCTACACCTTC; J gene: TRBJ1-2; clone size: NA; V gene: TRBV9; D gene: TRBD1
CDR3 protein: CASSLRLAGETQYF; CDR3 DNA: TGTGCCAGCAGCTTGCGGCTAGCCGGGGAGACCCAGTACTTC; J gene: TRBJ2-5; clone size: many; V gene: TRBV11-2; D gene: NA
CDR3 protein: CASSHNQGANQPQHF; CDR3 DNA: TGTGCCAGCAGCCATAACCAGGGAGCCAATCAGCCCCAGCATTTT; J gene: TRBJ1-5; clone size: few; V gene: TRBV7-8; D gene: NA
CDR3 protein: CASSGSPYEQYF; CDR3 DNA: TGTGCCAGCAGTGGGTCCCCCTACGAGCAGTACTTC; J gene: TRBJ2-7; clone size: many; V gene: TRBV12-3/TRBV12-4; D gene: NA
CDR3 protein: CASTSDSENTIYF; CDR3 DNA: TGTGCCAGCACCTCGGACAGCGAAAACACCATATATTTT; J gene: TRBJ1-3; clone size: NA; V gene: TRBV18; D gene: NA
CDR3 protein: CASSSLAGGISYEQYF; CDR3 DNA: TGTGCCAGCAGCTCCCTAGCGGGAGGTATCTCCTACGAGCAGTACTTC; J gene: TRBJ2-7; clone size: many; V gene: TRBV27; D gene: TRBD2
CDR3 protein: CATKGGIMNTEAFF; CDR3 DNA: TGTGCCACCAAAGGTGGGATCATGAACACTGAAGCTTTCTTT; J gene: TRBJ1-1; clone size: many; V gene: TRBV12-3/TRBV12-4; D gene: NA
CDR3 protein: CAWSVKGTGELFF; CDR3 DNA: TGTGCCTGGAGTGTAAAAGGAACCGGGGAGCTGTTTTTT; J gene: TRBJ2-2; clone size: NA; V gene: TRBV30; D gene: NA
CDR3 protein: CASKTGGGELFF; CDR3 DNA: TGTGCCAGCAAGACAGGGGGCGGGGAGCTGTTTTTT; J gene: TRBJ2-2; clone size: many; V gene: TRBV12-3/TRBV12-4; D gene: TRBD1
CDR3 protein: CASSPGTGGGRVYEAFF; CDR3 DNA: TGTGCCAGCTCACCCGGGACAGGGGGCGGCCGAGTGTATGAAGCTTTCTTT; J gene: TRBJ1-1; clone size: NA; V gene: TRBV18; D gene: TRBD1
CDR3 protein: CASSGGQGAYEQYF; CDR3 DNA: TGTGCCAGCAGCGGCGGACAGGGAGCCTACGAGCAGTACTTC; J gene: TRBJ2-7; clone size: few; V gene: TRBV7-9; D gene: TRBD1
CDR3 protein: CSARGGVYEQYF; CDR3 DNA: TGCAGTGCTAGAGGTGGGGTTTACGAGCAGTACTTC; J gene: TRBJ2-7; clone size: few; V gene: TRBV20-1; D gene: NA
CDR3 protein: CASSYSSTFSGDTIYF; CDR3 DNA: TGTGCCAGCAGTTACTCGTCGACCTTCTCTGGAGACACCATATATTTT; J gene: TRBJ1-3; clone size: NA; V gene: TRBV6-2/TRBV6-3; D gene: NA
CDR3 protein: CASTILAGGAAQPQHF; CDR3 DNA: TGTGCCAGTACTATACTCGCTGGAGGGGCGGCTCAGCCCCAGCATTTT; J gene: TRBJ1-5; clone size: many; V gene: TRBV19; D gene: NA
CDR3 protein: CASRPGQGTYYGYTF; CDR3 DNA: TGTGCCAGCAGGCCGGGACAGGGGACCTACTATGGCTACACCTTC; J gene: TRBJ1-2; clone size: many; V gene: TRBV6-1; D gene: TRBD1
CDR3 protein: CASTGLAGVETQYF; CDR3 DNA: TGTGCCAGCACCGGACTAGCGGGAGTAGAGACCCAGTACTTC; J gene: TRBJ2-5; clone size: many; V gene: TRBV2; D gene: TRBD2
CDR3 protein: CASSSWTSGSTDTQYF; CDR3 DNA: TGTGCCAGCAGCTCCTGGACTAGCGGGAGCACAGATACGCAGTATTTT; J gene: TRBJ2-3; clone size: few; V gene: TRBV11-2; D gene: TRBD2
CDR3 protein: CSARDPRERAEAFF; CDR3 DNA: TGCAGTGCTAGAGATCCGCGGGAGAGGGCTGAAGCTTTCTTT; J gene: TRBJ1-1; clone size: many; V gene: TRBV20-1; D gene: NA
CDR3 protein: CSVVGQLRTEAFF; CDR3 DNA: TGCAGCGTCGTAGGACAGTTGCGGACTGAAGCTTTCTTT; J gene: TRBJ1-1; clone size: few; V gene: TRBV29-1; D gene: NA
CDR3 protein: CASSWDSGEQYF; CDR3 DNA: TGTGCCAGCAGTTGGGACAGCGGCGAGCAGTACTTC; J gene: TRBJ2-7; clone size: many; V gene: TRBV28; D gene: TRBD1
CDR3 protein: CSVGGLGTQYF; CDR3 DNA: TGCAGCGTTGGGGGGTTGGGGACCCAGTACTTC; J gene: TRBJ2-5; clone size: few; V gene: TRBV29-1; D gene: NA
CDR3 protein: CASSRGGQQETQYF; CDR3 DNA: TGTGCCAGTAGTCGGGGAGGACAGCAAGAGACCCAGTACTTC; J gene: TRBJ2-5; clone size: NA; V gene: TRBV19; D gene: NA
CDR3 protein: CACSYPQRESDEQFF; CDR3 DNA: TGTGCCTGTTCCTACCCCCAGCGGGAGAGCGATGAGCAGTTCTTC; J gene: TRBJ2-1; clone size: few; V gene: TRBV30; D gene: TRBD2
CDR3 protein: CAWSGNYYGYTF; CDR3 DNA: TGTGCCTGGAGTGGGAATTACTATGGCTACACCTTC; J gene: TRBJ1-2; clone size: NA; V gene: TRBV30; D gene: NA
CDR3 protein: CASTSTGRANEKLFF; CDR3 DNA: TGTGCCAGCACCTCTACAGGGCGAGCTAATGAAAAACTGTTTTTT; J gene: TRBJ1-4; clone size: few; V gene: TRBV6-1; D gene: NA
CDR3 protein: CASSYRTTGTQYF; CDR3 DNA: TGTGCCAGCAGTTACCGGACTACAGGTACGCAGTATTTT; J gene: TRBJ2-3; clone size: NA; V gene: TRBV6-5; D gene: NA
CDR3 protein: CASSRRDRTETQYF; CDR3 DNA: TGTGCCAGCAGCCGAAGGGACAGAACGGAGACCCAGTACTTC; J gene: TRBJ2-5; clone size: many; V gene: TRBV11-2; D gene: TRBD1
CDR3 protein: CSATGTSGRGDTQYF; CDR3 DNA: TGCAGCGCAACCGGGACTAGCGGGAGAGGAGATACGCAGTATTTT; J gene: TRBJ2-3; clone size: few; V gene: TRBV29-1; D gene: TRBD2
CDR3 protein: CASSLAPTGVGNQPQHF; CDR3 DNA: TGCGCCAGCAGCTTGGCCCCGACAGGGGTGGGCAATCAGCCCCAGCATTTT; J gene: TRBJ1-5; clone size: NA; V gene: TRBV5-1; D gene: TRBD1
CDR3 protein: CASSYHEGTEPTWNTEAFF; CDR3 DNA: TGTGCCAGCAGTTACCATGAAGGGACAGAACCAACCTGGAACACTGAAGCTTTCTTT; J gene: TRBJ1-1; clone size: many; V gene: TRBV6-2/TRBV6-3; D gene: TRBD1
CDR3 protein: CASRLTGSEQYF; CDR3 DNA: TGTGCCAGCAGACTCACAGGGAGCGAGCAGTACTTC; J gene: TRBJ2-7; clone size: few; V gene: TRBV6-2/TRBV6-3; D gene: NA
CDR3 protein: CASSYLTESTNTEAFF; CDR3 DNA: TGTGCCAGCAGCTACCTGACGGAGAGCACGAACACTGAAGCTTTCTTT; J gene: TRBJ1-1; clone size: NA; V gene: TRBV5-6; D gene: NA
CDR3 protein: CASSLTGQGRTEAFF; CDR3 DNA: TGCGCCAGCAGCTTGACGGGACAGGGGAGGACTGAAGCTTTCTTT; J gene: TRBJ1-1; clone size: many; V gene: TRBV5-1; D gene: TRBD1
CDR3 protein: CASRYDRVCNQPQHF; CDR3 DNA: TGTGCCAGCAGATATGACAGGGTGTGCAATCAGCCCCAGCATTTT; J gene: TRBJ1-5; clone size: few; V gene: TRBV7-3; D gene: TRBD1
CDR3 protein: CSASPGGSTDTQYF; CDR3 DNA: TGCAGTGCCTCCCCCGGCGGGAGCACAGATACGCAGTATTTT; J gene: TRBJ2-3; clone size: once; V gene: TRBV20-1; D gene: NA
CDR3 protein: CSVGGGGSYEQYF; CDR3 DNA: TGCAGCGTTGGAGGCGGGGGGTCCTACGAGCAGTACTTC; J gene: TRBJ2-7; clone size: NA; V gene: TRBV29-1; D gene: TRBD2
CDR3 protein: CASSSGLTHYEQYF; CDR3 DNA: TGTGCCAGCAGCTCGGGACTAACCCACTACGAGCAGTACTTC; J gene: TRBJ2-7; clone size: few; V gene: TRBV7-9; D gene: TRBD2
CDR3 protein: CASSIQGGFQETQYF; CDR3 DNA: TGTGCCAGTAGTATTCAGGGGGGCTTTCAAGAGACCCAGTACTTC; J gene: TRBJ2-5; clone size: few; V gene: TRBV19; D gene: NA
CDR3 protein: CASSLGTGYGRPTNEKLFF; CDR3 DNA: TGTGCCAGCAGCTTAGGTACAGGCTATGGGAGACCAACTAATGAAAAACTGTTTTTT; J gene: TRBJ1-4; clone size: many; V gene: TRBV7-2; D gene: NA
CDR3 protein: CASTDGMREKLFF; CDR3 DNA: TGTGCCAGCACGGACGGGATGAGAGAAAAACTGTTTTTT; J gene: TRBJ1-4; clone size: many; V gene: TRBV6-1; D gene: NA
CDR3 protein: CASIPGPKVEVQYF; CDR3 DNA: TGCGCCAGCATTCCGGGACCAAAAGTAGAAGTGCAGTACTTC; J gene: TRBJ2-7; clone size: few; V gene: TRBV10-2; D gene: NA
CDR3 protein: CASSLRGEAFF; CDR3 DNA: TGTGCCAGCAGCCTCCGAGGAGAGGCTTTCTTT; J gene: TRBJ1-1; clone size: many; V gene: TRBV2; D gene: NA
CDR3 protein: CASSPGQGMNNQPQHF; CDR3 DNA: TGCGCCAGCAGCCCAGGACAGGGAATGAACAATCAGCCCCAGCATTTT; J gene: TRBJ1-5; clone size: few; V gene: TRBV4-1; D gene: TRBD1
CDR3 protein: CASSLSPGTGEEAFF; CDR3 DNA: TGTGCCAGCAGCCTATCTCCCGGGACAGGGGAAGAAGCTTTCTTT; J gene: TRBJ1-1; clone size: many; V gene: TRBV6-1; D gene: TRBD1
CDR3 protein: CASSLDGSEQFF; CDR3 DNA: TGTGCCAGCAGCTTAGACGGCTCCGAGCAGTTCTTC; J gene: TRBJ2-1; clone size: NA; V gene: TRBV2; D gene: NA
CDR3 protein: CSAREYSTSYEQYF; CDR3 DNA: TGCAGTGCTAGAGAGTACTCGACCTCCTACGAGCAGTACTTC; J gene: TRBJ2-7; clone size: many; V gene: TRBV20-1; D gene: NA
CDR3 protein: CASSPGTLSTEAFF; CDR3 DNA: TGTGCCAGCAGCCCCGGAACTCTGAGCACTGAAGCTTTCTTT; J gene: TRBJ1-1; clone size: few; V gene: TRBV3-1; D gene: NA
CDR3 protein: CASSLGGGASYEQYF; CDR3 DNA: TGTGCCAGCAGCTTGGGGGGAGGTGCTTCCTACGAGCAGTACTTC; J gene: TRBJ2-7; clone size: NA; V gene: TRBV5-4; D gene: NA
CDR3 protein: CASSLSGNAGELFF; CDR3 DNA: TGTGCCAGCAGCTTAAGCGGGAACGCCGGGGAGCTGTTCTTT; J gene: TRBJ2-2; clone size: NA; V gene: TRBV7-9; D gene: TRBD2
CDR3 protein: CASSHPPETGTGYGYTF; CDR3 DNA: TGTGCCAGCAGCCACCCTCCAGAGACAGGGACGGGCTATGGCTACACCTTC; J gene: TRBJ1-2; clone size: few; V gene: TRBV6-1; D gene: TRBD1
CDR3 protein: CSVERLAGGTQYF; CDR3 DNA: TGCAGTGTCGAAAGACTAGCGGGAGGGACCCAGTACTTC; J gene: TRBJ2-5; clone size: few; V gene: TRBV20-1; D gene: TRBD2
CDR3 protein: CATKDRGTEAFF; CDR3 DNA: TGTGCCACTAAGGACAGGGGGACTGAAGCTTTCTTT; J gene: TRBJ1-1; clone size: many; V gene: TRBV19; D gene: TRBD1
CDR3 protein: CASSPHRGSDTGELFF; CDR3 DNA: TGTGCCAGCAGCCCCCACAGGGGGTCCGACACCGGGGAGCTGTTTTTT; J gene: TRBJ2-2; clone size: many; V gene: TRBV11-1; D gene: TRBD1
CDR3 protein: CSAREKKSTAQYF; CDR3 DNA: TGCAGTGCTAGAGAGAAAAAGTCTACGGCCCAGTACTTC; J gene: TRBJ2-5; clone size: many; V gene: TRBV20-1; D gene: NA
CDR3 protein: CSARGQGQINIQYF; CDR3 DNA: TGCAGTGCTAGGGGGCAGGGCCAGATAAACATTCAGTACTTC; J gene: TRBJ2-4; clone size: once; V gene: TRBV20-1; D gene: NA
CDR3 protein: CSVEWDSYEQYF; CDR3 DNA: TGCAGCGTTGAATGGGACAGCTACGAGCAGTACTTC; J gene: TRBJ2-7; clone size: once; V gene: TRBV29-1; D gene: TRBD1
CDR3 protein: CASSLKGSGRTPSTDTQYF; CDR3 DNA: TGTGCCAGCAGCTTAAAGGGTAGCGGGAGGACCCCTAGCACAGATACGCAGTATTTT; J gene: TRBJ2-3; clone size: NA; V gene: TRBV7-3; D gene: TRBD2
CDR3 protein: CSAAYGELHSPLHF; CDR3 DNA: TGCAGTGCCGCGTACGGGGAACTACATTCACCCCTCCACTTT; J gene: TRBJ1-6; clone size: NA; V gene: TRBV20-1; D gene: NA